Listed below are T cell receptor beta chains from one sample, sequenced in a study of cytomegalovirus exposure and HLA in healthy donors. Clones were sequenced by immunoSEQ multiplex PCR, and TCRdb holds only the in-frame ones, with some missing. Of over 150,000 clones listed, roughly four fifths are singletons. Input material: PBMCs. The receptors were sampled from a young woman in good health and CMV-seropositive. Each CDR3 is given without its conserved first and last residue. D genes are given only for firm matches.

d_call j_call v_call cdr3_aa
- TRBJ1-6 TRBV27 ASSLGVGGASPLH
- TRBJ2-1 TRBV4-1 ASSHLGLSEQF
- TRBJ2-7 TRBV9 ASSVAVGGPYEQY
TRBD2 TRBJ2-7 TRBV5-1 ASSEGLYYEQY
- TRBJ2-1 TRBV6-6 ASRRDNHNEQF
TRBD1 TRBJ2-3 TRBV18 ASSQRQGAVSSSTDTQY
- TRBJ1-1 TRBV6-1 ASSEEANLEAF
TRBD1 TRBJ2-1 TRBV4-1 ASAPKGAGGNEQF
- TRBJ2-5 TRBV7-8 ASSLTGGVQETQY
TRBD1 TRBJ2-3 TRBV6-5 ASSTRQGHTDTQY
TRBD2 TRBJ2-3 TRBV5-1 ASSLGSSGGTDTQY
TRBD1 TRBJ1-1 TRBV6-5 ASTPGQGYTEAF
- TRBJ1-2 TRBV9 ASSGPGYT
TRBD2 TRBJ2-3 TRBV9 ASSVAGGGASDTQY
- TRBJ2-3 TRBV15 ATSLGGSDTQY
TRBD1 TRBJ2-5 TRBV29-1 SVNKDRGETQY
TRBD2 TRBJ2-1 TRBV7-9 ASSLAPASGGGDEQF
- TRBJ2-5 TRBV11-2 ASSLSRAETQY
TRBD1 TRBJ2-7 TRBV6-6 ASRTGTELYEQY
TRBD2 TRBJ2-1 TRBV11-3 ASSDRTSGYNEQF
TRBD2 TRBJ2-1 TRBV6-1 ASVWGGVGYNEQF
- TRBJ2-7 TRBV11-3 ASSLVRSGTKY
- TRBJ1-1 TRBV19 ATSGRQEFAEAF
- TRBJ2-7 TRBV6-6 ASSKGAYEQY
TRBD2 TRBJ2-3 TRBV7-3 ASSLAGGATDTQY
- TRBJ1-3 TRBV7-2 ASSLRGSGNTIY
TRBD1 TRBJ1-5 TRBV4-1 ASSHLTGTAPDQPQH
TRBD1 TRBJ2-5 TRBV7-6 ASSEGQVVETQY
TRBD1 TRBJ2-7 TRBV7-9 ASSPPWTGHEQY
- TRBJ1-1 TRBV2 ASRQGMATTEAF
- TRBJ1-1 TRBV12-5 ASGLAVTSGNTEAF
TRBD1 TRBJ1-1 TRBV13 ASSRTTGALLAF
- TRBJ1-5 TRBV2 ASTTDRNQPQH
- TRBJ1-5 TRBV6-1 ASSEPSGHSNQPQH
TRBD2 TRBJ2-1 TRBV5-1 ASSLIERGSGEQF
- TRBJ2-3 TRBV9 ASSVAHTPDTQY
- TRBJ1-5 TRBV6-1 ASSQTGVQPQH
TRBD1 TRBJ1-4 TRBV5-1 ASSLAGGEKLF
- TRBJ2-7 TRBV6-6 ASRYREPDEQY
- TRBJ1-6 TRBV6-1 ATRNQAQNSPLH
- TRBJ1-6 TRBV10-3 ATKTESYNSPLH
- TRBJ1-1 TRBV4-3 ASSQGTFMNTEAF
TRBD1 TRBJ2-7 TRBV29-1 SVVTGQSSYEQY
TRBD1 TRBJ2-2 TRBV7-2 ASSSWTGSGGELF
TRBD1 TRBJ2-7 TRBV4-2 ASSQGQGDYEQY
TRBD2 TRBJ2-2 TRBV7-9 ASSLLSGVTGELF
TRBD1 TRBJ2-7 TRBV5-1 ASSSGQGAYEQY
TRBD1 TRBJ2-1 TRBV29-1 SVTGQGDRDEQF
TRBD1 TRBJ2-6 TRBV15 ATSRDRTGGYSGANVLT
TRBD2 TRBJ2-7 TRBV9 ASSSLRLAGMDEQY
- TRBJ1-6 TRBV4-1 ASSQDRGGSPLH
- TRBJ2-3 TRBV7-2 AIIRGSTDTQY
TRBD1 TRBJ2-7 TRBV2 ASSGGDRLYEQY
TRBD1 TRBJ1-4 TRBV4-1 ASSRTGGGYATNEKLF
TRBD1 TRBJ2-7 TRBV7-8 ASRGQGSYEQY
- TRBJ2-7 TRBV5-1 ASSLDRTTSYEQY
- TRBJ2-1 TRBV13 ASSQWGGLYNEQF